Listed below are T cell receptor beta chains from one sample, sequenced in a study of radiation and T cells in renal cell carcinoma. Sequencing was performed with immunoSEQ multiplex PCR; in TCRdb, only in-frame clones are kept and a portion is missing. Here the sample spans about 100,000 clones, approximately 82% being singletons. The specimen was blood, collected from a patient whose treatment included radiotherapy and nephrectomy. These receptors were taken from a man in his sixties with renal cell carcinoma. Both conserved end residues are part of each CDR3. The D gene is left open where the match is weak. Expanded clones are given a class, and other clones once, few, many or no size at all.

D	size	V	J	CDR3	DNA
NA	few	TRBV7-7	TRBJ2-2	CASRREANTGELFF	TGTGCCAGCAGGCGGGAAGCGAACACCGGGGAGCTGTTTTTT
NA	NA	TRBV9	TRBJ1-3	CASSDTGSGNTIYF	TGTGCCAGCAGCGACACAGGGAGTGGAAACACCATATATTTT
NA	NA	TRBV28	TRBJ2-7	CASSLALVSTGRRYEQYF	TGTGCCAGCAGTTTAGCCCTGGTTTCGACAGGGAGGAGGTACGAGCAGTACTTC
NA	NA	TRBV4-1	TRBJ2-6	CASSQVGSGPSGANVLTF	TGCGCCAGCAGCCAAGTCGGCAGTGGCCCATCTGGGGCCAACGTCCTGACTTTC
TRBD1	NA	TRBV18	TRBJ2-2	CASSPPGQGNTGELFF	TGTGCCAGCTCACCACCCGGACAGGGGAACACCGGGGAGCTGTTTTTT
TRBD1	NA	TRBV10-3	TRBJ2-1	CAISESRQGSPANEQFF	TGTGCCATCAGTGAGTCCCGACAGGGGTCACCCGCCAATGAGCAGTTCTTC
NA	NA	TRBV7-9	TRBJ2-7	CASRPPGSYEQYF	TGTGCCAGCCGGCCCCCGGGCTCCTACGAGCAGTACTTC
TRBD2	NA	TRBV5-1	TRBJ2-7	CASSPRLAGVGYEQYF	TGCGCCAGCAGCCCAAGACTAGCGGGAGTCGGCTACGAGCAGTACTTC
NA	NA	TRBV19	TRBJ1-1	CASSIAGLNTEAFF	TGTGCCAGTAGTATAGCCGGGCTGAACACTGAAGCTTTCTTT
TRBD2	NA	TRBV25-1	TRBJ2-7	CASSGFLAGVQGYEQYF	TGTGCCAGCAGTGGGTTCCTAGCGGGAGTACAAGGCTACGAGCAGTACTTC
NA	NA	TRBV9	TRBJ2-7	CASSVEGSAYEQYF	TGTGCCAGCAGCGTAGAAGGGAGCGCCTACGAGCAGTACTTC
NA	NA	TRBV6-5	TRBJ2-2	CASSYRRGVSTGELFF	TGTGCCAGCAGTTACAGGAGGGGAGTGAGCACCGGGGAGCTGTTTTTT
TRBD2	NA	TRBV30	TRBJ2-1	CAFLLRTSGRDNEQFF	TGTGCCTTCCTTCTAAGGACTAGCGGGAGAGATAATGAGCAGTTCTTC
TRBD1	NA	TRBV28	TRBJ1-2	CASTVPGQIFNGYTF	TGTGCCAGCACCGTGCCGGGACAGATATTTAATGGCTACACCTTC
TRBD1	NA	TRBV25-1	TRBJ1-6	CASQDRPGVSPLHF	TGTGCCAGCCAGGACAGGCCCGGTGTTTCACCCCTCCACTTT
NA	NA	TRBV6-6	TRBJ2-1	CASSYPRVEEQFF	TGTGCCAGCAGTTACCCGAGGGTGGAGGAGCAGTTCTTC
TRBD2	few	TRBV10-3	TRBJ2-7	CAIKAGTSGPYEQYF	TGTGCCATCAAGGCCGGGACTAGCGGACCCTACGAGCAGTACTTC
TRBD2	NA	TRBV2	TRBJ2-7	CASTGAGGDEQYF	TGTGCCAGCACTGGAGCGGGAGGGGACGAGCAGTACTTC
NA	NA	TRBV5-6	TRBJ2-5	CASSAQVLTGSETQYF	TGTGCCAGCAGCGCACAGGTATTGACGGGTTCCGAGACCCAGTACTTC
TRBD1	NA	TRBV18	TRBJ2-5	CASSPLQGDQETQYF	TGTGCCAGCTCACCGCTACAGGGGGACCAAGAGACCCAGTACTTC
NA	NA	TRBV19	TRBJ2-1	CASSIRDNSYNEQFF	TGTGCCAGTAGTATTAGAGACAACTCCTACAATGAGCAGTTCTTC
TRBD2	once	TRBV4-1	TRBJ2-7	CASSQGSLREGLFYEQYF	TGCGCCAGCAGCCAGGGGTCCCTCAGGGAGGGCCTTTTCTACGAGCAGTACTTC
TRBD2	NA	TRBV4-2	TRBJ2-7	CASSQDSIRLADPMAYEQYF	TGTGCCAGCAGCCAAGATTCAATCAGACTAGCGGATCCGATGGCTTACGAGCAGTACTTC
NA	once	TRBV9	TRBJ1-1	CASSPRGGRNTEAFF	TGTGCCAGCAGCCCCCGGGGCGGAAGGAACACTGAAGCTTTCTTT
TRBD2	NA	TRBV25-1	TRBJ2-7	CASSESSWTSRQYF	TGTGCCAGCAGTGAATCTTCCTGGACTAGCCGGCAGTACTTC
TRBD2	NA	TRBV6-6	TRBJ2-1	CASSYSPSGNEQFF	TGTGCCAGCAGTTACTCGCCTAGCGGCAATGAGCAGTTCTTC
NA	NA	TRBV29-1	TRBJ1-1	CSVGQMNTEAFF	TGCAGCGTTGGACAGATGAACACTGAAGCTTTCTTT
NA	NA	TRBV6-1	TRBJ2-7	CASSKDSYEQYF	TGTGCCAGCAGTAAAGACAGTTACGAGCAGTACTTC
NA	NA	TRBV7-6	TRBJ2-7	CASSLAGGYEQYF	TGTGCCAGCAGCTTAGCGGGGGGCTACGAGCAGTACTTC
TRBD2	NA	TRBV28	TRBJ2-7	CASTKAGEPSYEQYF	TGTGCCAGCACCAAAGCGGGAGAACCTTCCTACGAGCAGTACTTC
NA	NA	TRBV6-5	TRBJ2-7	CASSYSGGRFEQYF	TGTGCCAGCAGTTACTCGGGGGGGCGCTTCGAGCAGTACTTC
NA	NA	TRBV28	TRBJ2-7	CASSQRLYEQYF	TGTGCCAGCAGTCAGAGGTTATACGAGCAGTACTTC
TRBD2	NA	TRBV6-1	TRBJ2-1	CASSAPAGGAYNEQFF	TGTGCCAGCAGTGCCCCAGCGGGAGGTGCCTACAATGAGCAGTTCTTC
NA	few	TRBV2	TRBJ2-5	CASSRLGVGTSETQYF	TGTGCCAGCAGCCGCTTGGGGGTAGGGACGTCAGAGACCCAGTACTTC